This TCR beta chain appears in the sequencing data of a study of T cells in localized non-small cell lung cancer. Study results and limitations: For the top 100 tumor clones, a median roughly 55 also appeared in adjacent lung.

About this clone itself: What it binds is not known.

Some clones are missing from TCRdb's copy, which holds only in-frame ones; the method was immunoSEQ multiplex PCR. The sample carries some 16,000 clones, approximately 90% recorded once. CDR1 is MNHEY, CDR2 SMNVEV, per germline (reference sequence). Unmatched junction bases numbered 7, after V lost 4 bases and J lost 0 bases. This CDR3 spans 18 amino acids. The rearrangement uses TRBV27 and TRBJ2-1, with 12 nucleotides matching TRBD2. This receptor was obtained from a male donor at least 60 years old with stage II squamous cell lung carcinoma. The material sequenced was peripheral blood, taken before any cancer treatment. The CDR3 nucleotides are TGTGCCAGCAGTTCCGGGACTAGCGGGCCGAGCTCCTACAATGAGCAGTTCTTC. Its translation is CASSSGTSGPSSYNEQFF.